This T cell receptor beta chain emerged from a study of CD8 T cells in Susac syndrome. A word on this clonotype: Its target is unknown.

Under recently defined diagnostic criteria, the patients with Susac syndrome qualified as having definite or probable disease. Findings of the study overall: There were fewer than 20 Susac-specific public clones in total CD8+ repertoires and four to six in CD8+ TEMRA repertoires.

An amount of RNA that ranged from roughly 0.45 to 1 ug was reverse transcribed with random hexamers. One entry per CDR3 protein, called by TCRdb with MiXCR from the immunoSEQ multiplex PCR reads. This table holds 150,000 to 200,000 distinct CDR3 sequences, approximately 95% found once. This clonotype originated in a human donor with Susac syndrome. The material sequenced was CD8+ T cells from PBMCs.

The CDR3 DNA follows: TGTGCCACCCTGACTAGCGGGAAGGACAATGAGCAGTTCTTC. Its protein is CATLTSGKDNEQFF. V gene TRBV12-3 or TRBV12-4 combines with J gene TRBJ2-1; 11 nucleotides align to TRBD2. This CDR3 spans 14 amino acids. With V trimmed by 10 bases and J by 5 bases, 7 bases remained unmatched.